This T cell receptor beta chain was captured by sequencing in a study of a mutant IDH1 vaccine in newly diagnosed glioma. Looking at the study overall: First vaccine doses came 4-6 weeks after radiotherapy alone, or with temozolomide cycles. Patients' prior therapy spanned radiotherapy, temozolomide, or both; most underwent both.

This clone came up once. Its antigen remains unidentified. This CDR3 is built from 18 residues. V lost 0 bases and J 1 base, leaving 14 bases between the germline ends. Germline loops: CDR1 SGDLS, CDR2 YYNGEE. Some clones are missing from TCRdb's copy, which holds only in-frame ones; the method was immunoSEQ multiplex PCR. This table has about 64,000 clones, roughly 85% appearing once. As for time point: week 23, last vaccination. The study gave 300 ug of mutant IDH1 20-mer peptide per vaccine dose, with topical imiquimod. This TCR was recovered from a man aged 25-40 years with glioma. The chain is built from TRBV9 and TRBJ2-6; no clear D gene. Material: PBMCs, obtained from a glioma patient whose treatment included an IDH1 peptide vaccine. The CDR3 reads CASSVDLWSASGANVLTF. The CDR3 DNA reads as TGTGCCAGCAGCGTAGATCTGTGGTCGGCGTCTGGGGCCAACGTCCTGACTTTC.